These 4 T cell receptor beta chains came from one sample sequenced in a study of cytomegalovirus exposure and HLA in healthy donors. Amplification used 60 Vbeta primers and 13 Jbeta primers. Sequencing used immunoSEQ multiplex PCR; TCRdb keeps in-frame clones, though not all of them. The sample's table shows approximately 210,000 clones. The sequencing sample was made of PBMCs. All receptors derive from a woman in her twenties or thirties in good health and CMV-seropositive.

The chain combines TRBV5-1 with TRBJ1-1, with TRBD1 identical over 7 bases. With V trimmed by 0 bases and J by 5 bases, 10 bases remained unmatched. The CDR3 is made up of 16 amino acids. Germline V lookup: CDR1 SGHRS, CDR2 YFSETQ. The CDR3 sequence is CASSLVPQGRETEAFF. CDR3 coding DNA: TGCGCCAGCAGCTTGGTCCCACAGGGGAGAGAAACTGAAGCTTTCTTT.

The genes are TRBV7-2 and TRBJ1-1; D is unresolved. Per the germline V gene, CDR1 is SGHTA and CDR2 is FQGNSA. Trimming stripped 4 bases from V and 0 bases from J, with 15 bases between. CDR3 length: 16 residues. The CDR3: CASSSTRNSLNTEAFF. Written as DNA, the CDR3 is TGTGCCAGCAGCTCGACTCGCAACTCCTTGAACACTGAAGCTTTCTTT.

Written as DNA, the CDR3 is TGCGCCAGCAGCTCACTAGCGGGGAGTCGAGAGACCCAGTACTTC. Translated: CASSSLAGSRETQYF. This chain connects TRBV5-1 to TRBJ2-5; 10 nucleotides align to TRBD2. The V and J ends lost 3 bases and 4 bases, in that order; junction bases with no gene match: 6. CDR3 size: 15 residues. Germline V CDR1 and CDR2: SGHRS, YFSETQ.

This chain joins TRBV28 and TRBJ2-1; 11 bases map to TRBD2. Germline assignment: CDR1 MDHEN and CDR2 SYDVKM. The CDR3 length is 13 residues. Losses at the gene ends were 10 bases for V and 5 bases for J; bases not matched to a gene: 4. The CDR3 reads CATLAGGNNEQFF. The CDR3 DNA sequence: TGTGCCACTTTAGCGGGAGGGAACAATGAGCAGTTCTTC.